This is a list of T cell receptor beta chains from one sample in a study of regulatory T cells in long-lasting Graves disease. TCRdb independently ran MiXCR on the multiplex PCR reads; one entry per CDR3 protein. The profile shows roughly 420,000 distinct CDR3 sequences, approximately 14% of them singletons. These data were also filed under a second study, of T cells in Graves' hyperthyroidism and ophthalmopathy.

Sequences were derived from peripheral blood mononuclear cells (PBMCs), sampled at new diagnosis, from a patient treated with antithyroid drugs. These receptors came from a woman aged 45-59 years with Graves disease. CDR3s include the opening cysteine and the closing phenylalanine or tryptophan. A D gene is named only where the DNA matches it firmly. Not all rows give a size; the values are once, few, many and, for expanded clones, a class.

clone size	V gene	D gene	J gene	CDR3 protein	CDR3 DNA
many	TRBV7-9	TRBD2	TRBJ2-3	CASSGRTTAGAFPEYF	TGTGCCAGCAGCGGGAGGACGACAGCGGGAGCCTTCCCTGAGTATTTT
NA	TRBV6-2/TRBV6-3	NA	TRBJ2-5	CASSEEGREETQYF	TGTGCCAGCAGTGAAGAGGGTAGGGAAGAGACCCAGTACTTC
many	TRBV6-1	NA	TRBJ2-7	CASGLLYEQYF	TGTGCCAGCGGTCTTCTCTACGAGCAGTACTTC
NA	TRBV5-1	TRBD1	TRBJ2-1	CASSPGTEDVYNEQFF	TGCGCCAGCAGCCCCGGGACAGAGGACGTCTACAATGAGCAGTTCTTC
many	TRBV5-1	TRBD1	TRBJ1-2	CASSSYRQGGYTF	TGCGCCAGCAGCTCCTACCGACAGGGAGGCTACACCTTC
many	TRBV7-6	NA	TRBJ2-5	CASSPYASQETQYF	TGTGCCAGCAGCCCGTACGCGAGCCAAGAGACCCAGTACTTC
many	TRBV5-1	NA	TRBJ1-2	CASSLGLSVGTYGYTF	TGCGCCAGCAGCTTGGGGCTTTCGGTAGGGACCTATGGCTACACCTTC
many	TRBV5-1	NA	TRBJ1-2	CASSVGQLYGYTF	TGCGCCAGCAGCGTCGGACAGCTCTATGGCTACACCTTC
many	TRBV5-1	NA	TRBJ2-2	CASSRSPNTGELFF	TGCGCCAGCAGCAGGAGTCCGAACACCGGGGAGCTGTTTTTT
many	TRBV5-5	TRBD2	TRBJ2-1	CASSSGLAGDIVTEQFF	TGTGCCAGCAGCTCAGGACTAGCGGGAGATATTGTGACTGAGCAGTTCTTC